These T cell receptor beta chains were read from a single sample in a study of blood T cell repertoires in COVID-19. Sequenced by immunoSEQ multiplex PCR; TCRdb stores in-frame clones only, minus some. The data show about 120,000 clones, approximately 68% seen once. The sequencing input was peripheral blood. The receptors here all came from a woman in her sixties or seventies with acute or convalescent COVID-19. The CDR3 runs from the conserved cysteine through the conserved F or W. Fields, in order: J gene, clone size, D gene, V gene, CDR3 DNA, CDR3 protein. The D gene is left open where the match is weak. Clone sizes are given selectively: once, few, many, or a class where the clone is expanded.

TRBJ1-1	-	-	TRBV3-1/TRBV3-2	TGTGCCAGCAGCCCCACTGGGTTAGCAGGGTTGAACACTGAAGCTTTCTTT	CASSPTGLAGLNTEAFF
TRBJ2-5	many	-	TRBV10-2	TGCGCCAGCAGCCAGGCCGCAGAGACCCAGTACTTC	CASSQAAETQYF
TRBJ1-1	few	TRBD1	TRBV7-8	TGTGCCAGCAGAAAGGACAGGGGTGTCACTGAAGCTTTCTTT	CASRKDRGVTEAFF
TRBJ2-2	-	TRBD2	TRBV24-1	TGTGCCACCAGTGATGTGTCTACCGGGACTAGCGGGGTATATAACACCGGGGAGCTGTTTTTT	CATSDVSTGTSGVYNTGELFF
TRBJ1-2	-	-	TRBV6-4	TGTGCCAGCAGTGACGGGGGCCCGTATGGCTACACCTTC	CASSDGGPYGYTF
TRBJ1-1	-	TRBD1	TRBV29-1	TGCAGCGTTGACGACAGGGGTGGGAGGGGGATGATTTTT	CSVDDRGGRGMIF
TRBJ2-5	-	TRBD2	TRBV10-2	TGCGCCAGCAGTGTCGTAGCGGGGGATAAGACCCAGTACTTC	CASSVVAGDKTQYF
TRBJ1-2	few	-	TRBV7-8	TGTGCCAGCAGCTACTTGACAGAAGGCGGCTACACCTTC	CASSYLTEGGYTF
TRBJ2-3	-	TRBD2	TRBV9	TGTGCCAGCAGCGTGTCTAGCGGGGGGGCAGATACGCAGTATTTT	CASSVSSGGADTQYF
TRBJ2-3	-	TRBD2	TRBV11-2	TGTGCCAGCAGCTTATACTGGACTAGCGGCTACACAGATACGCAGTATTTT	CASSLYWTSGYTDTQYF
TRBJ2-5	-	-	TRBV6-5	TGTGCCAGCATTCAAAATCGGGAGACCCAGTACTTC	CASIQNRETQYF
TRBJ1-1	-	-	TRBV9	TGTGCCAGCAGCCCACAGAGCCGGGGGAACACTGAAGCTTTCTTT	CASSPQSRGNTEAFF
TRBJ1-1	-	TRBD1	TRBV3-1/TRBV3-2	TGTGCCAGCAGCCCAACGCAGGGGGCTGGGACTGAAGCTTTCTTT	CASSPTQGAGTEAFF
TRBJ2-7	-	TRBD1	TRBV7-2	TGTGCCAGCAGCTTAGAAAGTATTGGGACAGGGGTTTACGAGCAGTACTTC	CASSLESIGTGVYEQYF
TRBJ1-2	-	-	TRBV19	TGTGCCAGTAGTATAGGTGGAGCTAACTATGGCTACACCTTC	CASSIGGANYGYTF
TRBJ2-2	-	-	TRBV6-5	TGTGCCAGCAGGGGGACTTCGAACACCGGGGAGCTGTTTTTT	CASRGTSNTGELFF
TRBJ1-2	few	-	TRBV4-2	TGTGCCAGCAGCCAAGACGTGAGGGAAGCTAACTATGGCTACACCTTC	CASSQDVREANYGYTF
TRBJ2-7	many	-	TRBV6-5	TGTGCCAGCAGACCTGACAGGAGACATTCCTACGAGCAGTACTTC	CASRPDRRHSYEQYF
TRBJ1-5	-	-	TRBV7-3	TGTGCCAGCAGCTTAAGCGGGGGCGAGAATCAGCCCCAGCATTTT	CASSLSGGENQPQHF
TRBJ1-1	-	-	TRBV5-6	TGTGCCAGCAGCTATCCCTTTATGAACACTGAAGCTTTCTTT	CASSYPFMNTEAFF
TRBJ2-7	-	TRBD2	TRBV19	TGTGCCAGTAGTCGATACGGGACTAGCGGGGTCTCCTACGAGCAGTACTTC	CASSRYGTSGVSYEQYF
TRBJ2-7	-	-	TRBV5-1	TGCGCCAGCAGGCAGGGGAGCTCCTACGAGCAGTACTTC	CASRQGSSYEQYF
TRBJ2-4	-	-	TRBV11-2	TGTGCCAGCAGCTTAGCAACCGCAGGGCTTAGGTACTTC	CASSLATAGLRYF
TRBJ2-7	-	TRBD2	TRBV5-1	TGCGCCAGCAGCTCGACTAGCGGGGGGGTTGTGCAGTACTTC	CASSSTSGGVVQYF
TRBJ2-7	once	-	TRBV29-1	TGCAGCGTCATGACAGTATATTCCTACGAGCAGTACTTC	CSVMTVYSYEQYF
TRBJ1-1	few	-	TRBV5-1	TGCGCCAGCAGCACCGACACAGGGTCTGGCACTGAAGCTTTCTTT	CASSTDTGSGTEAFF
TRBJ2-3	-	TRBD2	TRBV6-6	TGTGCCAGCAGTCAATCTGGCGGCGGGGGGAGGACAGATACGCAGTATTTT	CASSQSGGGGRTDTQYF
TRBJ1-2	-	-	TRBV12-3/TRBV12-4	TGTGCCAGCAGCTCTCAGACTTCATATGGCTACACCTTC	CASSSQTSYGYTF
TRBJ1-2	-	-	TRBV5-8	TGTGCCAGCAGCCTGGACGGACTCTATGGCTACACCTTC	CASSLDGLYGYTF
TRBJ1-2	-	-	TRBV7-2	TGTGCCAGCAGCCGTGAGAGGATGGGTGGCTACACCTTC	CASSRERMGGYTF
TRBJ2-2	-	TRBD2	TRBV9	TGTGCCAGCAGCGTACGGGGGGGCCCTAACACCGGGGAGCTGTTTTTT	CASSVRGGPNTGELFF
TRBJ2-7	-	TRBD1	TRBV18	TGTGCCAGCTCACTCCGGACAGGGATAGGCGAGCAGTACTTC	CASSLRTGIGEQYF
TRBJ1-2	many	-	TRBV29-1	TGCAGCGTTCTAGTCATTCCTGGCTACACCTTC	CSVLVIPGYTF
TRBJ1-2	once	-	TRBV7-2	TGTGCCAGCAGCCTGGGCGGGGTCTATGGCTACACCTTC	CASSLGGVYGYTF
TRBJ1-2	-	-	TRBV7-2	TGTGCCAGCAGCCGCCAGGGAAACTATGGCTACACCTTC	CASSRQGNYGYTF
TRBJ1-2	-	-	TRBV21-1	TGTGCCAGCAGCAAAGAGATGGGACAGCTCCTCTCTGGCTACACCTTC	CASSKEMGQLLSGYTF
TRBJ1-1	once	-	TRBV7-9	TGTGCCAGCAGCTTAGAGGGCGGAGGTGAAGCTTTCTTT	CASSLEGGGEAFF
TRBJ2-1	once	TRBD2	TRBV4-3	TGCGCCAGCAGCCAGGGACTAGCGGGGGGGTTAAAAATGAATGAGCAGTTCTTC	CASSQGLAGGLKMNEQFF
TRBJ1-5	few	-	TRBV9	TGTGCCAGCAGCGTAGAGGCAGGGAACCATCAGCCCCAGCATTTT	CASSVEAGNHQPQHF
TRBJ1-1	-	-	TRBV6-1	TGTGCCAGCAGTGACCTATACCCCCGCGCTGAAGCTTTCTTT	CASSDLYPRAEAFF
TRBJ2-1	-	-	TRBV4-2	TGTGCCAGCAGCCAAGTAAGAGGGGGTGATGAGCAGTTCTTC	CASSQVRGGDEQFF
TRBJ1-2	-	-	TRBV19	TGTGCCAGTAACGACGGGTCAGACTATGGCTACACCTTC	CASNDGSDYGYTF
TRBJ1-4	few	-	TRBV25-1	TGTGCCAGCAAGAGACAGGAATATGAAAAACTGTTTTTT	CASKRQEYEKLFF
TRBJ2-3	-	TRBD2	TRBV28	TGTGCCAGCAGTAGCGGGGGCCGCTCGAATACGCAGTATTTT	CASSSGGRSNTQYF
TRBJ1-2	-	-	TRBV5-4	TGTGCCAGCAGCTTGGGGGGCAGCTATGGCTACACCTTC	CASSLGGSYGYTF
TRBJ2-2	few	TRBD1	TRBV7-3	TGTGCCAGCAGCCAGGGACAGGGATCGAACACCGGGGAGCTGTTTTTT	CASSQGQGSNTGELFF
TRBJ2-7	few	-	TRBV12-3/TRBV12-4	TGTGCCAGCAGTCGGACGGCGGGGGAGCAGTACTTC	CASSRTAGEQYF
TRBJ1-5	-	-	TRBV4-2	TGTGCCAGCAGCCCCAACCGGGGGAGTAATCAGCCCCAGCATTTT	CASSPNRGSNQPQHF
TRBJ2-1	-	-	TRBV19	TGTGCCAGTAGTATAGGAGGGGGCTCCTACAATGAGCAGTTCTTC	CASSIGGGSYNEQFF
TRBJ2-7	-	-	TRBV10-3	TGTGCCATCAGTGAGACAGGGATCTCCTACGAGCAGTACTTC	CAISETGISYEQYF
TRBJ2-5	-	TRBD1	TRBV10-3	TGTGCCACCTGGACAGGAGGCCCGGTAGAGACCCAGTACTTC	CATWTGGPVETQYF
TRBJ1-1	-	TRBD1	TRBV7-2	TGTGCCAGCAGCGGAGCACCGGGACAGCTACTGATGAACACTGAAGCTTTCTTT	CASSGAPGQLLMNTEAFF
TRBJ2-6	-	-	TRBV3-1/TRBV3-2	TGTGCCAGCAGCCAGGCTTCTGGGGCCAACGTCCTGACTTTC	CASSQASGANVLTF
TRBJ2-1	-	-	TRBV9	TGTGCCAGCAGCGTAGGTCTAGTTGGGTTCCACAATGAGCAGTTCTTC	CASSVGLVGFHNEQFF